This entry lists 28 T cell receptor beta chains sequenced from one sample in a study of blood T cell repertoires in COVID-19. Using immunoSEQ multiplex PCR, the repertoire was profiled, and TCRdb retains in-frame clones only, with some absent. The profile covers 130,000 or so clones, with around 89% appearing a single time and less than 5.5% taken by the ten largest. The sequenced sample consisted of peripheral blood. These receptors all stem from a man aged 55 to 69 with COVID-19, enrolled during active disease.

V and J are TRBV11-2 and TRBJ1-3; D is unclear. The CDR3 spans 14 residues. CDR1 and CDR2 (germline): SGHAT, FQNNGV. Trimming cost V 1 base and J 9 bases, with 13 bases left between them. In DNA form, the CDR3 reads TGTGCCAGCAGCTTAGGGACCGAGGGTAGCACCATATATTTT. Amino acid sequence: CASSLGTEGSTIYF.

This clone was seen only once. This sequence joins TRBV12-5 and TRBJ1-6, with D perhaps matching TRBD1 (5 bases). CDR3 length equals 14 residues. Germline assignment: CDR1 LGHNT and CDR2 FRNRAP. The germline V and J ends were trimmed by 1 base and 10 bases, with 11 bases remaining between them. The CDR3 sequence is CASGLARVGSPLHF. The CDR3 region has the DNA TGTGCTAGTGGTTTGGCCAGGGTCGGGTCACCCCTCCACTTT.

This CDR3 reads CASSQGAGVTQYF. The CDR3 DNA reads TGTGCCAGCAGCCAAGGAGCGGGGGTTACGCAGTATTTT. The V and J genes are TRBV14 and TRBJ2-3; 8 positions agree with TRBD2. Germline trimming cut 1 base from V and 8 bases from J; bases unmatched to any gene: 2. This CDR3 region has 13 residues. Germline loops: CDR1 SGHDN, CDR2 FVKESK. The whole variable domain, filled in from reference TRBV14 and TRBJ2-3, reads EAGVTQFPSHSVIEKGQTVTLRCDPISGHDNLYWYRRVMGKEIKFLLHFVKESKQDESGMPNNRFLAERTGGTYSTLKVQPAELEDSGVYFCASSQGAGVTQYFGPGTRLTVL.

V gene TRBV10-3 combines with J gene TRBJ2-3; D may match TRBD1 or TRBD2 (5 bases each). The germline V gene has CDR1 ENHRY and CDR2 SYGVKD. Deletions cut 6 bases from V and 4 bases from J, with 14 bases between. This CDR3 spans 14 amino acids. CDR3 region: CAIREGRGPDTQYF. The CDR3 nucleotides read TGTGCCATCAGAGAGGGGAGAGGGCCAGATACGCAGTATTTT.

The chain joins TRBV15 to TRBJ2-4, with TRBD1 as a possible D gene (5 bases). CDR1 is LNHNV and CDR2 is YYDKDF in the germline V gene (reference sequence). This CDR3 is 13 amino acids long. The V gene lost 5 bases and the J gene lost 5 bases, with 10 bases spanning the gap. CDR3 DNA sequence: TGTGCCACCAGCCTTGGGGCCGAAAACATTCAGTACTTC. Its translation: CATSLGAENIQYF.

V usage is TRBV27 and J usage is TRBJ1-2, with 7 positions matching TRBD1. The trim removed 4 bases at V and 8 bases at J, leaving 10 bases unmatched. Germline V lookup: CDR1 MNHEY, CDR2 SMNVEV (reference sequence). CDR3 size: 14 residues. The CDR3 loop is CASSSARGMGGYTF. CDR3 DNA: TGTGCCAGCAGTTCTGCCAGGGGGATGGGGGGCTACACCTTC.

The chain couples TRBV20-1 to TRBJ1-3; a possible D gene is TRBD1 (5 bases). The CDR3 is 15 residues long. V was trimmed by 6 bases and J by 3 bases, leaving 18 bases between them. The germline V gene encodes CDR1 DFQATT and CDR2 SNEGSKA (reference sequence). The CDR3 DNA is TGCAGTGCAAGTATCCCAGGGTCAGGTGGAAACACCATATATTTT. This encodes CSASIPGSGGNTIYF.

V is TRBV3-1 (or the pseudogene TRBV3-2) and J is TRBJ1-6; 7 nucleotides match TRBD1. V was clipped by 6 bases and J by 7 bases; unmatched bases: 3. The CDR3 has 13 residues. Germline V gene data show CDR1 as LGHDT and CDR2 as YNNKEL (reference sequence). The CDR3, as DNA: TGTGCCAGCAGGACAGGGTACAATTCACCCCTCCACTTT. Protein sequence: CASRTGYNSPLHF.

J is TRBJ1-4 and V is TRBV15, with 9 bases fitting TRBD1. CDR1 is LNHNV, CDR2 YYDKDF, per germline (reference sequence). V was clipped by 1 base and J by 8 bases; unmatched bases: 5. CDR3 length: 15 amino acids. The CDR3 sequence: CATSRGGTGREKLFF. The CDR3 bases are TGTGCCACCAGCAGAGGTGGGACAGGGCGGGAAAAACTGTTTTTT. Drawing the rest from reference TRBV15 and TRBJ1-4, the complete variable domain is DAMVIQNPRYQVTQFGKPVTLSCSQTLNHNVMYWYQQKSSQAPKLLFHYYDKDFNNEADTPDNFQSRRPNTSFCFLDIRSPGLGDTAMYLCATSRGGTGREKLFFGSGTQLSVL.

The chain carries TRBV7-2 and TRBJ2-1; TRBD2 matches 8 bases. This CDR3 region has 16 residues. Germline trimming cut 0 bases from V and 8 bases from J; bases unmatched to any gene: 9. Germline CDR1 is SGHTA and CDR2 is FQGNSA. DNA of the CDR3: TGTGCCAGCAGCTTAGCCGGGAGTAGCGGGGAGGATGAGCAGTTCTTC. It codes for CASSLAGSSGEDEQFF.

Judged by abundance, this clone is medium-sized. The CDR3: CASSLRGQTRINQPQHF. DNA of the CDR3: TGTGCCAGCAGTTTAAGGGGACAGACTAGGATAAATCAGCCCCAGCATTTT. The gene calls are TRBV28 and TRBJ1-5, with 7 bases matching TRBD1. Germline trimming cut 2 bases from V and 4 bases from J; bases unmatched to any gene: 11. This CDR3 spans 17 amino acids. Germline-derived CDR1 and CDR2 are MDHEN and SYDVKM.

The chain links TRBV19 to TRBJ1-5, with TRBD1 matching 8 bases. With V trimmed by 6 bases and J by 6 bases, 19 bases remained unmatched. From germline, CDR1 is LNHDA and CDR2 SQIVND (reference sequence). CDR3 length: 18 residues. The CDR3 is CASRPILGQGPSSQPQHF. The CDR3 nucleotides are TGTGCCAGTAGACCGATACTAGGACAGGGCCCAAGTAGTCAGCCCCAGCATTTT.

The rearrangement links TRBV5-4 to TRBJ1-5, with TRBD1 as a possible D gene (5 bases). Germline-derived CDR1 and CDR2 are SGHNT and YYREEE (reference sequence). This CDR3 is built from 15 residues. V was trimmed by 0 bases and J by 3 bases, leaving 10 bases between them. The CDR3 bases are TGTGCCAGCAGCTTGGCGGGGGACCTCAATCAGCCCCAGCATTTT. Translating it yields CASSLAGDLNQPQHF.

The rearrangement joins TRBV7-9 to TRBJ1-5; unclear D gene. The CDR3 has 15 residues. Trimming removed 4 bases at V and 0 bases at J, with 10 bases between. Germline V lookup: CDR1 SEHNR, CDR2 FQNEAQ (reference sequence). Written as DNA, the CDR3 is TGTGCCAGCAGCTGGGAGGGAAGTAGCAATCAGCCCCAGCATTTT. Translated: CASSWEGSSNQPQHF.

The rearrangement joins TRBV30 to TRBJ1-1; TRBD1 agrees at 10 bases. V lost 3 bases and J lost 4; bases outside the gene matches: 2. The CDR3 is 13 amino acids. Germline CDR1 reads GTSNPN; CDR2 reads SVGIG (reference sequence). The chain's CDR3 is CAWRRDRGTEAFF. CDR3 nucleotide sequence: TGTGCCTGGAGACGGGACAGGGGCACTGAAGCTTTCTTT.

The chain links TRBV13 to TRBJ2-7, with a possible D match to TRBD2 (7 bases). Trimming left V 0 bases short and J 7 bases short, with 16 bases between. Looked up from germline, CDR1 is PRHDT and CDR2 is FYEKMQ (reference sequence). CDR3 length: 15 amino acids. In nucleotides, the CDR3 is TGTGCCAGCAGCTTAGGCCTGGGCGGGGGCGAAGAGCAGTACTTC. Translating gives CASSLGLGGGEEQYF.

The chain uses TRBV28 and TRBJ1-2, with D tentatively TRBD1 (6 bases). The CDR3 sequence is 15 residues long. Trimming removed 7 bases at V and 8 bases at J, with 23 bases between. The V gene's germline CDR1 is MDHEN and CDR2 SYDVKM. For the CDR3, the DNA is TGTGCCAGCACCATTTGGACAGATCTTATGGAGGGCTACACCTTC. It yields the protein CASTIWTDLMEGYTF.

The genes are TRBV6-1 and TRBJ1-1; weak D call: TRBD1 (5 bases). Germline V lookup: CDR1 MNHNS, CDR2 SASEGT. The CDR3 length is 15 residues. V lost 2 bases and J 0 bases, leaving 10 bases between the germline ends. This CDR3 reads CASSERGSMNTEAFF. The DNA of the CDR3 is TGTGCCAGCAGTGAAAGGGGCAGCATGAACACTGAAGCTTTCTTT.

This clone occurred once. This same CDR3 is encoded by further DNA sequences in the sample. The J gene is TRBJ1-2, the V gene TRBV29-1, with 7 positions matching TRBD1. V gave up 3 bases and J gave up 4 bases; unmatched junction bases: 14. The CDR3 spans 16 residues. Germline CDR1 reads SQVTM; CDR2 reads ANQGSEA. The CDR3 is CSVEDAKLGQSYGYTF. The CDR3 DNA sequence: TGCAGCGTTGAGGATGCAAAATTGGGACAGTCCTATGGCTACACCTTC.

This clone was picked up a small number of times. The CDR3 bases are TGTGCCACCAGTGATCCCAAAGGACAACTCCAAGAGACCCAGTACTTC. The encoded protein is CATSDPKGQLQETQYF. This chain joins TRBV24-1 and TRBJ2-5; possibly TRBD1 for D (5 bases). Germline CDR1 and CDR2: KGHDR and SFDVKD. Deletions cut 3 bases from V and 1 base from J, with 14 bases between. This CDR3 is built from 16 residues.

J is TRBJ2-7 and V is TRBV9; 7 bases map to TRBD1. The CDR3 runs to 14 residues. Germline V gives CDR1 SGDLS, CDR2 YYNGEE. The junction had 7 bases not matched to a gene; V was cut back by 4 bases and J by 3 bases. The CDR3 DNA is TGTGCCAGCAGCTTTGGGACAGAATACTACGAGCAGTACTTC. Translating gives CASSFGTEYYEQYF.

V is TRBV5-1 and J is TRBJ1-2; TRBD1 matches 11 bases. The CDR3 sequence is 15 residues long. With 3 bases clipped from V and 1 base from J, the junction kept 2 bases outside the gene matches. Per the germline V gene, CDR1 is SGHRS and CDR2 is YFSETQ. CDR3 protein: CASSSGQGDNYGYTF. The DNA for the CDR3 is TGCGCCAGCAGCTCGGGACAGGGGGATAACTATGGCTACACCTTC.

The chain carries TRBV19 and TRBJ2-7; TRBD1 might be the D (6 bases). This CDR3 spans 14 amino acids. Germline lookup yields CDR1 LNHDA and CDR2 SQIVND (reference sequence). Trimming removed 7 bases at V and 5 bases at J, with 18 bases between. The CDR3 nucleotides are TGTGCCAGTACCCGAACAGGGAAATCCCACGAGCAGTACTTC. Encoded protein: CASTRTGKSHEQYF.

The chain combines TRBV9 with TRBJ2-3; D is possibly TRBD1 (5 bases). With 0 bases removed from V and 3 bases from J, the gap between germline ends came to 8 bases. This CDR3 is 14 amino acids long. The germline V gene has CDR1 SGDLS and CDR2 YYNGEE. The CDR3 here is CASSVEGNTDTQYF. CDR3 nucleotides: TGTGCCAGCAGCGTAGAGGGGAATACAGATACGCAGTATTTT.

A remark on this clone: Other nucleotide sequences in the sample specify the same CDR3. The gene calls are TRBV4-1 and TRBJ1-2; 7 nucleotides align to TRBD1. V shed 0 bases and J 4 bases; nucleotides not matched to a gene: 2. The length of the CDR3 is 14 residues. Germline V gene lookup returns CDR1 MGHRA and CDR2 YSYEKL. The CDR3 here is CASSQEQGTYGYTF. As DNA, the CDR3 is TGCGCCAGCAGCCAAGAACAGGGGACCTATGGCTACACCTTC.

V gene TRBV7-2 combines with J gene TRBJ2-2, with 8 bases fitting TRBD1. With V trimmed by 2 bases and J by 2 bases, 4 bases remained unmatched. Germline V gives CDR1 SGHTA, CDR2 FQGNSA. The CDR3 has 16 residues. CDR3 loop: CASSLYGQGNTGELFF. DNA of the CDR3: TGTGCCAGCAGCTTATATGGACAGGGAAACACCGGGGAGCTGTTTTTT.

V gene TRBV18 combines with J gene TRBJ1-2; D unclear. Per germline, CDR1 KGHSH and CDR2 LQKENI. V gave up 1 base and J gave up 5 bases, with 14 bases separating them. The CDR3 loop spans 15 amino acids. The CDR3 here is CASSPQRGREYGYTF. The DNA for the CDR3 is TGTGCCAGCTCACCACAGAGAGGGAGGGAATATGGCTACACCTTC.

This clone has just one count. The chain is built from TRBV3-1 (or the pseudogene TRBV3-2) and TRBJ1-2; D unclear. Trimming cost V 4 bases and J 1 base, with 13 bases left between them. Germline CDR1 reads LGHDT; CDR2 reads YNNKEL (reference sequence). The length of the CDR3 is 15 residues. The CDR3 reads CASSPSGGSNYGYTF. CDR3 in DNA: TGTGCCAGCAGCCCCTCGGGTGGAAGTAACTATGGCTACACCTTC.